This is a list of T cell receptor beta chains from one sample in a study of OX40 agonist ivuxolimab in advanced cancers. Sequenced by immunoSEQ multiplex PCR; TCRdb stores in-frame clones only, minus some. The repertoire consists of tens of thousands of clones, with about nine tenths occurring once and the leading ten covering over 1%. The material sequenced was CD4+ or CD8+ T cells sorted from blood, taken in a trial of the OX40 agonist ivuxolimab. Receptors originate from an adult with an advanced solid tumor such as melanoma, head and neck, liver or kidney cancer. The CDR3 runs from the conserved cysteine through the conserved F or W. D genes are given only for firm matches. Clone size appears in some rows only: once, few, many, or a class for an expanded clone.

d_call,j_call,v_call,clone_size,cdr3_nt,cdr3_aa
TRBD1,TRBJ2-6,TRBV28,NA,TGTGCCACCACAGGGGTCTCTGGGGCCAACGTCCTGACTTTC,CATTGVSGANVLTF
NA,TRBJ1-3,TRBV7-2,NA,TGTGCCAGCAGCACCGACACCCGCTCGGGAAACACCATATATTTT,CASSTDTRSGNTIYF
NA,TRBJ1-5,TRBV19,NA,TGTGCCAGTAGTGCCCAGGGCAATCAGCCCCAGCATTTT,CASSAQGNQPQHF
TRBD2,TRBJ2-1,TRBV2,NA,TGTGCCAGCAGAATAGCGGGAGGGGCCCTTGGTGAGCAGTTCTTC,CASRIAGGALGEQFF
TRBD1,TRBJ1-6,TRBV27,NA,TGTGCCAGCGTGGGACAGGCTATATTGAATTCACCCCTCCACTTT,CASVGQAILNSPLHF
NA,TRBJ2-5,TRBV15,NA,TGTGCCACCAGCAGAGCCCTTTCGGACAGTCAAGAGACCCAGTACTTC,CATSRALSDSQETQYF
TRBD1,TRBJ1-2,TRBV28,NA,TGTGCCAGCAGTAAGGGACAGGATGTGGTAGATGGCTACACCTTC,CASSKGQDVVDGYTF
NA,TRBJ1-1,TRBV14,NA,TGTGCCAGCAGACAGGGACAGAACACTGAAGCTTTCTTT,CASRQGQNTEAFF
TRBD1,TRBJ2-1,TRBV6-5,few,TGTGCCAGCAGCCGGGACAGGGCGAGGAATGAGCAGTTCTTC,CASSRDRARNEQFF
NA,TRBJ2-7,TRBV11-3,few,TGTGCCAGCAGCCGTGGGACATCCGGCGAGCAGTACTTC,CASSRGTSGEQYF
NA,TRBJ2-1,TRBV28,NA,TGTGCCAGCAGACTGGGCCCTAACAATGAGCAGTTCTTC,CASRLGPNNEQFF
NA,TRBJ2-7,TRBV7-9,once,TGTGCCAGCAGCTCCCCGGGACTCCCTTTGACCTACGAGCAGTACTTC,CASSSPGLPLTYEQYF
NA,TRBJ1-3,TRBV7-9,NA,TGTGCCAGCAGCCGGGACACGAACTCTGGAAACACCATATATTTT,CASSRDTNSGNTIYF
TRBD2,TRBJ2-1,TRBV29-1,NA,TGCAGCGTTGAAGTGACTAGCGGGAGCAGGGAGCAGTTCTTC,CSVEVTSGSREQFF
NA,TRBJ1-2,TRBV4-3,NA,TGCGCCAGCAGCCAAGATTTCAGGAGCATTCATGGCTACACCTTC,CASSQDFRSIHGYTF
TRBD2,TRBJ2-3,TRBV29-1,NA,TGCAGCGTGGTAGAACTAGCGGTTTACACAGATACGCAGTATTTT,CSVVELAVYTDTQYF
NA,TRBJ1-5,TRBV29-1,NA,TGCAGCGTTGGGGTGGGGGGGGGCCGGGGCAATCAGCCCCAGCATTTT,CSVGVGGGRGNQPQHF
NA,TRBJ2-7,TRBV27,NA,TGTGCCAGCAGTCCCTTCCTCGACAGCCGCTACGAGCAGTACTTC,CASSPFLDSRYEQYF
NA,TRBJ2-1,TRBV7-3,NA,TGTGCCAGCAGCTTAGCCGAACGCAACCGGGGTAATGAGCAGTTCTTC,CASSLAERNRGNEQFF
NA,TRBJ2-6,TRBV19,NA,TGTGCCAGTAAGACAGAACAAGCTGGGGCCAACGTCCTGACTTTC,CASKTEQAGANVLTF
TRBD1,TRBJ2-7,TRBV30,NA,TGTGCCTGGAGCCGGACAGGGGTTCATCGCGAGCAGTACTTC,CAWSRTGVHREQYF
TRBD1,TRBJ1-5,TRBV10-3,NA,TGTGCCATCAGTGACGACAGGGCGAATCAGCCCCAGCATTTT,CAISDDRANQPQHF
TRBD2,TRBJ2-3,TRBV18,NA,TGTGCCAGCTCGAGCGGGGACCCTTACACAGATACGCAGTATTTT,CASSSGDPYTDTQYF
NA,TRBJ1-2,TRBV28,NA,TGTGCCAGCAGTTTAAGTTGGGGGGGAGGGTTAGATGGCTACACCTTC,CASSLSWGGGLDGYTF
NA,TRBJ2-5,TRBV28,NA,TGTGCCAGCAGTTCCCCTATGGGACACATGGGGGAGACCCAGTACTTC,CASSSPMGHMGETQYF
NA,TRBJ1-5,TRBV28,NA,TGTGCCAGCAGTTTTGGAGGTAATCAGCCCCAGCATTTT,CASSFGGNQPQHF
TRBD2,TRBJ2-7,TRBV6-4,NA,TGTGCCAGCAAATGGCGGACTAGCCTTCCCTACGAGCAGTACTTC,CASKWRTSLPYEQYF
TRBD1,TRBJ1-2,TRBV7-2,NA,TGTGCCAGCAGCTTAGCCGGGAGGACAGGGTATGGCTACACCTTC,CASSLAGRTGYGYTF
NA,TRBJ1-1,TRBV6-5,NA,TGTGCCAGCAGTTATTCGGGTAGAGTGACTGAAGCTTTCTTT,CASSYSGRVTEAFF
NA,TRBJ2-3,TRBV7-2,NA,TGTGCCAGCAGGAGAGCTAGCCGCACAGATACGCAGTATTTT,CASRRASRTDTQYF
TRBD2,TRBJ2-7,TRBV30,NA,TGTGCCTGGAGTGCCGGCCTAGCGGGAGGTTACGAGCAGTACTTC,CAWSAGLAGGYEQYF
NA,TRBJ2-7,TRBV14,NA,TGTGCCAGCAGCTATTCACAGGGCTACGAGCAGTACTTC,CASSYSQGYEQYF
TRBD2,TRBJ2-1,TRBV19,NA,TGTGCCAGTAGTATACTCTTCAGCGGGAGGGCCAAGTGGAATGAGCAGTTCTTC,CASSILFSGRAKWNEQFF
NA,TRBJ2-1,TRBV11-2,NA,TGTGCCAGCAGCTTAGTTATGGGGACAATCAACAATGAGCAGTTCTTC,CASSLVMGTINNEQFF
TRBD2,TRBJ2-3,TRBV6-1,NA,TGTGCCAGCAGTGAAACAATGAGGCTAGCGGGCACAGATACGCAGTATTTT,CASSETMRLAGTDTQYF
TRBD1,TRBJ2-5,TRBV4-2,NA,TGTGCCAGCAGCCAAGAGAGACAGGGTGGTTTGGCAGTAGAGACCCAGTACTTC,CASSQERQGGLAVETQYF
TRBD2,TRBJ2-7,TRBV6-5,NA,TGTGCCAGCAAGGGACTAGCGCCTACCTACGAGCAGTACTTC,CASKGLAPTYEQYF
NA,TRBJ1-4,TRBV28,NA,TGTGCCACCAGGGTTAGAGATGAAAAACTGTTTTTT,CATRVRDEKLFF